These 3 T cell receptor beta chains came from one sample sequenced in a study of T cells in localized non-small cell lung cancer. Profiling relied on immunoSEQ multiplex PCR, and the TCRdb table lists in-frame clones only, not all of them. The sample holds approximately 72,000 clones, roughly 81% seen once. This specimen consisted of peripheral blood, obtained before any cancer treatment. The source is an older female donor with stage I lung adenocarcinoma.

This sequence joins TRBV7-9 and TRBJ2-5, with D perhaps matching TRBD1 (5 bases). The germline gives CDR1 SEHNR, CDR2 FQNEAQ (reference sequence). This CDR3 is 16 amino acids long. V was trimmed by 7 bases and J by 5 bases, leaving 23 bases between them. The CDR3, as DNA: TGTGCCAGCACCTCAGGGTTGGGCTTAAGTTCGGAGACCCAGTACTTC. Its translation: CASTSGLGLSSETQYF.

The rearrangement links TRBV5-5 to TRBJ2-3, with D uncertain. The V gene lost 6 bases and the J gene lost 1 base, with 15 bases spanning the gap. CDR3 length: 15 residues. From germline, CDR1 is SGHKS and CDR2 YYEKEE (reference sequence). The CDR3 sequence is CASTSQVTGTDTQYF. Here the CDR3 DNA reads TGTGCCAGCACCAGCCAGGTGACCGGCACAGATACGCAGTATTTT.

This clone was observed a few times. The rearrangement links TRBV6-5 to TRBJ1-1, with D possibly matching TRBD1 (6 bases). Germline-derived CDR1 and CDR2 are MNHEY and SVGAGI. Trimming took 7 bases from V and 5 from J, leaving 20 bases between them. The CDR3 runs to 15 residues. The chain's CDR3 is CASTSGGLGKTEAFF. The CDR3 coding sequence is TGTGCCAGCACCTCCGGGGGCCTCGGAAAGACTGAAGCTTTCTTT.